This TCR beta chain was sequenced in a study of blood T cell repertoires in COVID-19. Study context: Researchers got acute and convalescent COVID-19 samples from the United States, Italy and Spain. The cDNA or gDNA used as material had been derived from T cells, B-cell-depleted T cells, or PBMCs.

Authors' methods: Reference gene primer amplification yielded estimated nucleated cell counts. Data came from immunoSEQ multiplex PCR; TCRdb stores just in-frame clones and leaves some out. D and trimming come from the DNA, and the V and J calls and clone size come from that table. The repertoire holds tens of thousands of clones, with roughly three quarters as singletons. The germline CDR1 and CDR2 sequences are MNHEY and SMNVEV (reference sequence). V was pared by 4 bases and J by 3 bases, with 22 bases between. The CDR3 totals 19 residues. The sequence was obtained from a man between 70 and 80 years old with active or convalescent COVID-19. Material: peripheral blood. The chain joins TRBV27 to TRBJ1-6; TRBD1 is a possible D gene (5 bases). The CDR3 loop is CASSSRGGNRDYYNSPLHF. The DNA for the CDR3 is TGTGCCAGCAGTTCCCGGGGGGGGAACCGGGATTACTATAATTCACCCCTCCACTTT.